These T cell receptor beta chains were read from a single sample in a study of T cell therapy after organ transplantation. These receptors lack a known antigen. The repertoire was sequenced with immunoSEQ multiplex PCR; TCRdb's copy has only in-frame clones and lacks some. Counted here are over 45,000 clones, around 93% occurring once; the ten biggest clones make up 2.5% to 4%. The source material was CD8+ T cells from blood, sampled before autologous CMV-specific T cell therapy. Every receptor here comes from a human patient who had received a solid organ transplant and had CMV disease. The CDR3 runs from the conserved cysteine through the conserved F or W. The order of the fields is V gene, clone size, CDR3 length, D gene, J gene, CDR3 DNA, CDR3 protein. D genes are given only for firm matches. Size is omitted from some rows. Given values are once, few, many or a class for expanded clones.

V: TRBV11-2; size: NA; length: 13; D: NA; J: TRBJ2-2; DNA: TGTGCCAGCAGCTCGGCGGGCGCCGGGGAGCTGTTTTTT; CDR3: CASSSAGAGELFF
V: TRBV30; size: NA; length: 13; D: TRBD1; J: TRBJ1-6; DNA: TGTGCCTGGATGGGGACAGGGGTTTCACCCCTCCACTTT; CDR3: CAWMGTGVSPLHF
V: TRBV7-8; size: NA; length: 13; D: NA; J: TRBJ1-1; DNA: TGTGCCAGCAGCTCCAAGGGGCTCACTGAAGCTTTCTTT; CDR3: CASSSKGLTEAFF
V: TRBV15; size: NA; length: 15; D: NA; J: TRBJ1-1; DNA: TGTGCCACCGGGGCCGGCAGCATCTTGGGCACTGAAGCTTTCTTT; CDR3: CATGAGSILGTEAFF
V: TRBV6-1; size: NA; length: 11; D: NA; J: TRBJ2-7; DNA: TGTGCCAGCAGTTCCCTATACGAGCAGTACTTC; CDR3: CASSSLYEQYF
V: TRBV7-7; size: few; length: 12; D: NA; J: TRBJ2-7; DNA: TGTGCTAGCAGCTTAGAGGGAGGCGAGCAGTACTTC; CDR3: CASSLEGGEQYF
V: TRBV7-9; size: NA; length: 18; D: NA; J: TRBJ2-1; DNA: TGTGCCAGCAGCCCCATTTTGATGGGGGCTAGCGGTTACAATGAGCAGTTCTTC; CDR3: CASSPILMGASGYNEQFF
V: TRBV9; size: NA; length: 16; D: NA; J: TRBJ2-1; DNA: TGTGCCAGCTCGACCGGGGGCAGGGTCCCTTCGGATGAGCAGTTCTTC; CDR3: CASSTGGRVPSDEQFF
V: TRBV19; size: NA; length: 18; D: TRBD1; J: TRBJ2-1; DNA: TGTGCCAGTAGGGAGACCATAGACAGGGGACGTTTCAACAATGAGCAGTTCTTC; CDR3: CASRETIDRGRFNNEQFF
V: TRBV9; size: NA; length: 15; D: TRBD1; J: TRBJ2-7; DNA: TGTGCCAGCAGTGCCCCCGGGACAGGACGCTACGAGCAGTACTTC; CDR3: CASSAPGTGRYEQYF
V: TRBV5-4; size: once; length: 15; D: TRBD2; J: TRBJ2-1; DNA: TGTGCCAGCAGCGGGGGGGAAAGCTCCTACAATGAGCAGTTCTTC; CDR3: CASSGGESSYNEQFF
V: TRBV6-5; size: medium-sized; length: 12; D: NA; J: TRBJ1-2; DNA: TGTGCCAGCAATCAAGGGAGAGGTGGCTACACCTTC; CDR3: CASNQGRGGYTF
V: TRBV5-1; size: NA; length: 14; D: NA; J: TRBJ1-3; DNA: TGCGCCAGCAGCTCAAGGGAATTTGGAAACACCATATATTTT; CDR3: CASSSREFGNTIYF
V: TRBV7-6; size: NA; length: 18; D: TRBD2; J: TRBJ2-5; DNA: TGTGCCAGCAGCCATCTCTTGATCTCTAGCGGGGGGGAAGAGACCCAGTACTTC; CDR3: CASSHLLISSGGEETQYF
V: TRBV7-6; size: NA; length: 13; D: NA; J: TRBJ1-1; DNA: TGTGCCAGCAGCTTAGCGGGGGCCACTGAAGCTTTCTTT; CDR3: CASSLAGATEAFF
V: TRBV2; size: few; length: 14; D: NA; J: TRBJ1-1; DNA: TGTGCCAGCAGTGAGGGCAGGATGAACACTGAAGCTTTCTTT; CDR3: CASSEGRMNTEAFF
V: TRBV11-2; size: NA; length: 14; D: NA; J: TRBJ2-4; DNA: TGTGCCAGCAGCTCAGTTCTAGCCAAAAACATTCAGTACTTC; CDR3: CASSSVLAKNIQYF
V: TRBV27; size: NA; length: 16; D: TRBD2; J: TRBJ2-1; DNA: TGTGCCAGCAGTTTCTCAAGCGGGAGCGGGTACAATGAGCAGTTCTTC; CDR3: CASSFSSGSGYNEQFF
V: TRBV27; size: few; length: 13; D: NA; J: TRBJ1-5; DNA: TGTGCCAGCAGCATAGGACAGCGTCAGCCCCAGCATTTT; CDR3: CASSIGQRQPQHF
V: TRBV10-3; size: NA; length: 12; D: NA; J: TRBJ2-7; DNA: TGTGCCACCCGGGTTTCTGGGGACGAGCAGTACTTC; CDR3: CATRVSGDEQYF
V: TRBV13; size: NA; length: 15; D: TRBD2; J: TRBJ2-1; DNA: TGTGCCAGCAGCCAGGGACTAGCGGGAGATCATGAGCAGTTCTTC; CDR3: CASSQGLAGDHEQFF
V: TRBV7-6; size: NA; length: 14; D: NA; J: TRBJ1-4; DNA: TGTGCCAGCAGCCTCTCGGGCGCAAATGAAAAACTGTTTTTT; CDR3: CASSLSGANEKLFF
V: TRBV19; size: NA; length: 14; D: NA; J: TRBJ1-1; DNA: TGTGCCAGTAGTATACAGGGTGTAGGCACTGAAGCTTTCTTT; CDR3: CASSIQGVGTEAFF
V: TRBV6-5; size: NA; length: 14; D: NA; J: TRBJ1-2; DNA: TGTGCCAGCAGCCGCGACGTCTTCCCCTACGGCTACACCTTC; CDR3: CASSRDVFPYGYTF
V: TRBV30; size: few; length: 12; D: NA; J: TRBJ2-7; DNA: TGTGCCTTTTTGGGTAACGTGGACGAGCAGTACTTC; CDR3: CAFLGNVDEQYF
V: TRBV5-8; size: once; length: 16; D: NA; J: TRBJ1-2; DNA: TGTGCCAGCAGCGCGCCCCGACAGACAAGTAACTATGGCTACACCTTC; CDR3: CASSAPRQTSNYGYTF
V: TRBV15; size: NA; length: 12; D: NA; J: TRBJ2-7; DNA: TGTGCCACCACGGACAGCACCTACGAGCAGTACTTC; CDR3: CATTDSTYEQYF
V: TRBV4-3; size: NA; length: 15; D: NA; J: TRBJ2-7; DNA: TGCGCCAGCAGCCAGTTGGGGGGGGCGGAGTACGAGCAGTACTTC; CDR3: CASSQLGGAEYEQYF
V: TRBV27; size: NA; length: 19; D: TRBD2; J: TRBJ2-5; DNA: TGTGCCAGCAGGCTTAGCGGGGGTCCAATCATACCCATCCAAGAGACCCAGTACTTC; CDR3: CASRLSGGPIIPIQETQYF
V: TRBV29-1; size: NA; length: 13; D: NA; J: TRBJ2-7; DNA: TGCAGCGCCCGGACGGGGAGCTCCTACGAGCAGTACTTC; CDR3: CSARTGSSYEQYF
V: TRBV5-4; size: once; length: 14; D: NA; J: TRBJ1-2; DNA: TGTGCCAGCAGCAGCGGGGAGGGAGAGTATGGCTACACCTTC; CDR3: CASSSGEGEYGYTF
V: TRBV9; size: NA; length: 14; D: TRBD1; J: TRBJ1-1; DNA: TGTGCCAGCAGCACCCGGGACAGGGTGTCTGAAGCTTTCTTT; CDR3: CASSTRDRVSEAFF
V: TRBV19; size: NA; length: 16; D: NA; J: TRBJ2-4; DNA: TGTGCCAGTAGTGTGACGGGAATCGGGACCAAAAACATTCAGTACTTC; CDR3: CASSVTGIGTKNIQYF
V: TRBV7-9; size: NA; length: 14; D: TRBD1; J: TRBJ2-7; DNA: TGTGCCAGCAGCTTACGGACAGGCCCCTACGAGCAGTACTTC; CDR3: CASSLRTGPYEQYF
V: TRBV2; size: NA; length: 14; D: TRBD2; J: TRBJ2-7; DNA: TGTGCCAACTCGATAGCGGGAGCCACCTACGAGCAGTACTTC; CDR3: CANSIAGATYEQYF
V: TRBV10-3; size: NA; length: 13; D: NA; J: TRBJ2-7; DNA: TGTGCCATGGGGACTTCTAGCTCCTACGAGCAGTACTTC; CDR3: CAMGTSSSYEQYF
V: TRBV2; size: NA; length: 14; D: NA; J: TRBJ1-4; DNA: TGTGCCAGCAGTGATAAGTGGGACGGTGAAAAACTGTTTTTT; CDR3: CASSDKWDGEKLFF
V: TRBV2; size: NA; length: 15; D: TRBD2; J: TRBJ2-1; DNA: TGTGCCAGCAGGGGCCCCGGGACTAGCCCCAATGAGCAGTTCTTC; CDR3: CASRGPGTSPNEQFF
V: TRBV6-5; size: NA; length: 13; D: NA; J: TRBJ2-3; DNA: TGTGCCAGCAGTTACCAATCCACAGATACGCAGTATTTT; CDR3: CASSYQSTDTQYF
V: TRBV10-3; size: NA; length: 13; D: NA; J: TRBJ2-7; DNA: TGTGCCATCAGCCCGAGACATGACTACGAGCAGTACTTC; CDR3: CAISPRHDYEQYF
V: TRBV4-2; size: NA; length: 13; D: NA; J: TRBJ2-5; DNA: TGTGCCAGCAGCCAAGATGGCCGAGAGACCCAGTACTTC; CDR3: CASSQDGRETQYF
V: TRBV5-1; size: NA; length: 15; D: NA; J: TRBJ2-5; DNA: TGCGCCAGCAGCTTGGTATCGGGGGAGCAAGAGACCCAGTACTTC; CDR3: CASSLVSGEQETQYF
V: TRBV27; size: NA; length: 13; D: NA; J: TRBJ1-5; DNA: TGTGCCAGCAGCTCATCCCAATATCAGCCCCAGCATTTT; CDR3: CASSSSQYQPQHF
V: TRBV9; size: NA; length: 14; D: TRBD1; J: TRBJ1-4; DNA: TGTGCCAGCAGCGTAGGGGACAGGGGCGAAAAACTGTTTTTT; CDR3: CASSVGDRGEKLFF
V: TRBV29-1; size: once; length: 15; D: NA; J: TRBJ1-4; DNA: TGCAGCGTCCCCAAGGCGGGGGGCGGAAGGGAAAAACTGTTTTTT; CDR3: CSVPKAGGGREKLFF
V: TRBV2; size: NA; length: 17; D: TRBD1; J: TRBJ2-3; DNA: TGTGCCAGCAGCACCACCTACACAGGGGGCTGGGCAGATACGCAGTATTTT; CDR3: CASSTTYTGGWADTQYF
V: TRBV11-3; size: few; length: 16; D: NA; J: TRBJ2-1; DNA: TGTGCCAGCAGCTTAGAGGCTGCCCCCCCGTACAATGAGCAGTTCTTC; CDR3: CASSLEAAPPYNEQFF
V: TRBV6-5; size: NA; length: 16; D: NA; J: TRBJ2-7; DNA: TGTGCCAGCAGTTACTCGCGAAGGGCATTCGGCTACGAGCAGTACTTC; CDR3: CASSYSRRAFGYEQYF